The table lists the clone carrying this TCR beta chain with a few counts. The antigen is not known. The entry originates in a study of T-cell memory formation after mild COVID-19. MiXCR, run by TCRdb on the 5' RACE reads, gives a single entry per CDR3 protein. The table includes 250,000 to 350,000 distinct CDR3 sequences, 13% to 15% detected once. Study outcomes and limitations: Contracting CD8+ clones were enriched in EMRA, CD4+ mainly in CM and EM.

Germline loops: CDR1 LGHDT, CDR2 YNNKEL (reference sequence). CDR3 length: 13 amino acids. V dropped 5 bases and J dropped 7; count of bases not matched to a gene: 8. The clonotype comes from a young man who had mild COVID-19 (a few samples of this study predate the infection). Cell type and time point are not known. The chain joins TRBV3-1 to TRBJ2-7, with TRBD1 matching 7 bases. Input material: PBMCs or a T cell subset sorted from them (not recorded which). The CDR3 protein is CASSRWTGGEQYV. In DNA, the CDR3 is TGTGCCAGCAGCAGATGGACAGGTGGTGAGCAGTACGTC.